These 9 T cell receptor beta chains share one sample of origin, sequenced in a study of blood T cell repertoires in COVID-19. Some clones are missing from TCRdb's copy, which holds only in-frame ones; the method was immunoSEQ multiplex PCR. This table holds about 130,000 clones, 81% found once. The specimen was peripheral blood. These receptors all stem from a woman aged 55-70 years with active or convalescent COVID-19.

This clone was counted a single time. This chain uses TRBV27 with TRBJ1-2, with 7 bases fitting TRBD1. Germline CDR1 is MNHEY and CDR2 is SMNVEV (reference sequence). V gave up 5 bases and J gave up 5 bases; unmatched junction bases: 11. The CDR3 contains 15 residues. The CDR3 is CASSPKTGYFYGYTF. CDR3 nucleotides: TGTGCCAGCAGTCCGAAGACAGGGTATTTTTATGGCTACACCTTC.

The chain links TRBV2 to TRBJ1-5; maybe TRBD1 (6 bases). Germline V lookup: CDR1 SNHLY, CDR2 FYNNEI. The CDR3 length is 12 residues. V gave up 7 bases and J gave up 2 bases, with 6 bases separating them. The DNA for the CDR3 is TGTGCCAGCACAGGGGGCAATCAGCCCCAGCATTTT. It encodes CASTGGNQPQHF.

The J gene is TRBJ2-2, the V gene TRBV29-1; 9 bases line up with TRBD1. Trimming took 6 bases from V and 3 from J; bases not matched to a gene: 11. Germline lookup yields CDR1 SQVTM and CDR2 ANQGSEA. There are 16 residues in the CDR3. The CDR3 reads CSVLPPGQGDTGELFF. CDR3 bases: TGCAGCGTGCTTCCTCCGGGACAGGGAGACACCGGGGAGCTGTTTTTT.

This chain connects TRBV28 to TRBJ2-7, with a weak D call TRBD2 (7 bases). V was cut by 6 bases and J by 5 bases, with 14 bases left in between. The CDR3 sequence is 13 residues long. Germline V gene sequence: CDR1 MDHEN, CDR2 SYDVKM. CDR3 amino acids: CASRPGGRNEQYF. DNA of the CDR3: TGTGCCAGCAGGCCCGGGGGGCGGAACGAGCAGTACTTC. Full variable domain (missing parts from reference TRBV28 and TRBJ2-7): DVKVTQSSRYLVKRTGEKVFLECVQDMDHENMFWYRQDPGLGLRLIYFSYDVKMKEKGDIPEGYSVSREKKERFSLILESASTNQTSMYLCASRPGGRNEQYFGPGTRLTVT.

As DNA, the CDR3 is TGCAGCGCCTCCTACGCCTACGAGCAGTACTTC. This translates into CSASYAYEQYF. The rearrangement uses TRBV29-1 and TRBJ2-7; D remains ambiguous. The CDR3 totals 11 residues. V was trimmed by 7 bases and J by 2 bases, leaving 9 bases between them. Germline V gene lookup returns CDR1 SQVTM and CDR2 ANQGSEA.

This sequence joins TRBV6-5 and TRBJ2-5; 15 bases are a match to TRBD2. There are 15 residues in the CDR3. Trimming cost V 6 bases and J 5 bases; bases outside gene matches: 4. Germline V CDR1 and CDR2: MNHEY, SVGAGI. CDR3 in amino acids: CASSAGTSGGETQYF. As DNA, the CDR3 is TGTGCCAGCAGCGCGGGGACTAGCGGGGGGGAGACCCAGTACTTC.

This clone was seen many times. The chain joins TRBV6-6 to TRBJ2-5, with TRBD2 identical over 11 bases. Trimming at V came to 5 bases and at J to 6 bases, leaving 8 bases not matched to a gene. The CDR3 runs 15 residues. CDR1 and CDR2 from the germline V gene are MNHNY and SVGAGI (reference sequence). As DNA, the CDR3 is TGTGCCAGCAGTCCGCTAGCGGGAGGAGGACAGACCCAGTACTTC. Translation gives CASSPLAGGGQTQYF.

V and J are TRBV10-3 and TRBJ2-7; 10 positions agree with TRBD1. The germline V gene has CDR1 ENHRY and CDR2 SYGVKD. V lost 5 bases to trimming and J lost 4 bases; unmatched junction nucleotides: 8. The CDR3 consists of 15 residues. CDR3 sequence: CAISSGGQGVYEQYF. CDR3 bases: TGTGCCATCAGTTCTGGCGGACAGGGGGTTTACGAGCAGTACTTC.

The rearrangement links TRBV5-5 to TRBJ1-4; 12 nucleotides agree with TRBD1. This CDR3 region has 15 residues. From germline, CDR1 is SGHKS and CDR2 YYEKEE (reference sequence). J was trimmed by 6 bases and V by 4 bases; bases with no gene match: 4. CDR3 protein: CASSPGDRGHEKLFF. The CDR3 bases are TGTGCCAGCAGCCCGGGGGACAGGGGGCATGAAAAACTGTTTTTT.